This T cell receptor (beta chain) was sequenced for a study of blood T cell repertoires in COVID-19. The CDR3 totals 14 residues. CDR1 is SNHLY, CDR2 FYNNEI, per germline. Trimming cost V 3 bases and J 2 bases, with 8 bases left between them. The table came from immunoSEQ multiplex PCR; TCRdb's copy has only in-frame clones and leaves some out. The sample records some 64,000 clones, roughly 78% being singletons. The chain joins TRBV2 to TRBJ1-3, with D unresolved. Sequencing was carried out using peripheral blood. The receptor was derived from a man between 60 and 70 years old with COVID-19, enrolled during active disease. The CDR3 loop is CASSERVTGNTIYF. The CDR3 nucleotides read TGTGCCAGCAGTGAGAGGGTTACTGGAAACACCATATATTTT.